Sequencing of this T cell receptor (beta chain) was carried out in a study of human T cells and chemical hapten exposure. Time point given: patch test 1, 2 weeks after DPC sensitization. The treatment denotes: therapeutic diphenylcyclopropenone sensitization with weekly scalp DPC. This clonotype was counted ten times or more. CDR3 length equals 14 residues. V was clipped by 7 bases and J by 5 bases; unmatched bases: 7. Separate cDNA molecules received unique molecular identifiers, which the library attached to them. TCRdb passed the RACE reads through MiXCR, listing each CDR3 protein once. The table has around 340,000 distinct CDR3 sequences, approximately 6.3% seen once; the top ten hold about 8%.

This TCR derives from a woman younger than 35 with alopecia areata. Some clones in this sample may be carry-over from other donors' samples. Sequencing was performed on whole blood, taken in connection with sensitization to the hapten diphenylcyclopropenone (DPC). The chain uses TRBV12-3 or TRBV12-4 and TRBJ2-7; 11 nucleotides align to TRBD1. CDR3 in amino acids: CASNTGTGGNEQYF. The DNA for the CDR3 is TGTGCCAGCAACACCGGGACAGGGGGTAACGAGCAGTACTTC.